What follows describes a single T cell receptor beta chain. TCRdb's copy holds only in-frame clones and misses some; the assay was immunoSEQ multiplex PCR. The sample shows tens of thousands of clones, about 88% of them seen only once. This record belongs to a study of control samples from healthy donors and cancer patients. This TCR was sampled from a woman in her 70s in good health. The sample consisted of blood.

In DNA, the CDR3 is TGCAGCGCATCCACCGACCAAAGCTCCTACGAGCAGTACTTC. It specifies CSASTDQSSYEQYF. The J gene is TRBJ2-7, the V gene TRBV29-1; D is unclear. Between the trimmed V and J ends, which lost 7 bases and 0 bases, there was a span of 16 bases. CDR1 and CDR2 (germline): SQVTM, ANQGSEA. CDR3 size: 14 residues.